This T cell receptor (beta chain) stems from a study of memory B cells and T cells in multiple sclerosis. Germline V lookup: CDR1 KGHSH, CDR2 LQKENI. V dropped 4 bases and J dropped 7 bases, with 14 bases sitting between them. CDR3 size: 13 residues. TCRdb's copy holds only in-frame clones and misses some; the assay was immunoSEQ multiplex PCR. The sample holds some 48,000 clones; 82% are singletons and the top ten take about 1.1%. Study-wide findings and caveats: Compartments had unequal clone-set sizes, affecting shared clonotype counts.

There are a few counts of this clone. Its antigen remains unidentified. Separate sequencing covered autoproliferating (CFSE-dim) and non-proliferating (CFSE-high) T cells from stimulus-free culture. Pooled replicate wells came from around 50 million CFSE-labeled PBMCs cultured approximately seven days without stimulus. CFSE at approximately 0.5 uM labeled the PBMCs, which were then cultured unstimulated. This TCR derives from a human donor with multiple sclerosis. This chain joins TRBV18 and TRBJ2-7; D is possibly TRBD2 (5 bases). The sample was PBMCs from blood kept in culture. The DNA for the CDR3 is TGTGCCAGCTCACAATCGGGTCCGGGGGAGCAGTACTTC. It translates to CASSQSGPGEQYF.